The present T cell receptor (beta chain) was sequenced within a study of CD8+ T cells in alopecia areata (dated by TCRdb to about 2018). Background for the entire study: Treated patients were enrolled in an open-label pilot trial of oral tofacitinib, 5 to 10 mg twice daily, for moderate-to-severe alopecia areata. Patients received tofacitinib for 6 to 18 months and were then followed off drug for 6 months to check for delayed response and recurrence. In treated patients, disease severity was measured using the SALT score, which gives the percentage of scalp surface area affected. To study T cell clonal expansion in alopecia areata, the researchers applied high-throughput TCRbeta sequencing to both the C3H/HeJ mouse model and human patients. In humans, TCRbeta sequencing was performed on scalp tissue and on sorted CD4+ and CD8+ peripheral blood T cells from healthy controls and from patients with patchy or totalis/universalis alopecia areata. Biopsies were taken from tofacitinib-treated patients at baseline and again at 4 and 24 weeks into treatment, and several of those patients also had a later scalp biopsy. Scalp clonality was compared among normal scalp (n=4), patchy alopecia areata scalp (n=8), and alopecia totalis/universalis scalp (n=8). RNA came from the PAXgene miRNA kit for fixed scalp, the miRNeasy kit for PBMCs, and the RNeasy kit for mouse skin. TCRbeta CDR3 regions were amplified by immunoSEQ multiplex PCR using 35 Vbeta forward and 13 Jbeta reverse primers. The investigation overall reported the following: Resident alphabeta T cells in normal human skin are also sequenced, complicating scalp TCR repertoire analysis, unlike mouse skin dominated by gammadelta T cells. Shared TCR sequences between patients were less evident than in mice, which may be partly attributable to HLA diversity in the patient population. Because the treated cohort was small and had just a single nonresponder, larger studies are needed to establish links between baseline CD8+ expansion and response. Many expanded lesional clones were found to persist in scalp and blood during tofacitinib treatment, and relapse after treatment cessation may be partly explained by this persistence. With tofacitinib, both scalp clonality and the number of expanded CD8+ clones among the top 100 scalp clones went down significantly. Compared with normal scalp, lesional scalp, particularly in alopecia totalis/universalis, had higher clonality and more expanded CD8+ clones, which suggests antigenic drive.

Per the germline V gene, SGHDT is the CDR1 and YYEEEE is the CDR2. V is pared back by 4 bases and J by 5 bases, with 15 bases lying between the germline termini. From its cysteine to its phenylalanine, the CDR3 spans 14 amino acids. Only CDR3 DNA remains: 42 bases, in frame from the first base. The library was obtained by the immunoSEQ multiplex PCR assay. For TCR sequencing, RNA was extracted from every sample and reverse transcribed into cDNA to serve as template. First-strand cDNA was synthesized with SuperScript III using a 2:1 mix of oligo-dT and random hexamers. A synthetic immune receptor repertoire was used to assess amplification bias, and residual bias was removed computationally. Processing in the source paper ran as follows. Raw reads were preprocessed to remove errors, and CDR3 was defined by IMGT conventions from the conserved cysteine to phenylalanine. To get clonality, Shannon entropy was normalized by log2 of the number of productive unique TCRs and the result was subtracted from 1. CD4 or CD8 identity of scalp clones was inferred by cross-referencing scalp TCRbeta sequences with sorted blood CD4 and CD8 repertoires. The clones in this table, taken by TCRdb from immuneACCESS, are in-frame only. Not every clone is retained; where verified, under half of the shortfall comes from an unresolved V gene, and the cause of the rest is unknown. The V and J calls and clone size are taken from that table; D and trimming were inferred from the DNA. This sample lists about 180,000 clones; about 47% were detected once. Over 9% of the sample is in the top ten clones.

This clone has just a few counts. Its antigen is unknown. No base quality values were provided; no much bigger clone lies one nucleotide off. The treatment or condition label, as the study defines it: oral pan-JAK inhibitor, 5-10 mg twice daily. Lesional scalp punch biopsies and peripheral blood were collected from alopecia areata patients. PBMCs were isolated by density centrifugation and stained for CD3, CD4 and CD8, and CD4+ and CD8+ T cells were sorted on a FACSAria. The sequence was obtained from a human donor with alopecia areata. The chain links TRBV5-6 with TRBJ1-1; the D gene cannot be named for sure. The sequenced sample was CD8+ T cells sorted from blood, obtained at roughly week 52, from a patient treated with tofacitinib. DNA sequence: TGTGCCAGCAGCCAAGGGAATTTGCAAACTGAAGCTTTCTTT. This translates into CASSQGNLQTEAFF.